This TCR beta chain was identified in a study of T cells in Graves' hyperthyroidism and ophthalmopathy. Study-wide findings and caveats: Blood also held most thyroid clonotypes expanded beyond 0.001.

What was amplified from RNA transcripts were TCR beta CDR3 regions. Carried out on the TCR CDR3, a first-round RT-PCR used the HTBI primer set. TCRdb ran MiXCR on the multiplex PCR reads and lists one entry per CDR3 protein. The top ten clones hold over 25% of a sample with about 500,000 distinct CDR3 sequences, 15% to 20% of them seen once. In this sample, this clonotype turned up many times. The antigen is not known. Ophthalmopathy in the patients scored at least 3 on Clinical Activity Score and at least 4 on NOSPECS grade, lasting under 3 months. Uncontrolled infection, other autoimmune disease, pregnancy or lactation disqualified patients from enrolment. The source of the PBMCs was 9.5 to 10 ml of fresh peripheral blood. The sequenced sample consisted of blood. The TCR originated in a woman in her twenties or thirties with Graves' ophthalmopathy.

The CDR3 bases are TGTGCCAGCCACGATGACTATAGCTCCTACAATGAGCAGTTCTTC. Translating gives CASHDDYSSYNEQFF. This chain joins TRBV18 and TRBJ2-1; tentatively, D is TRBD2 (5 bases). V was shortened by 8 bases and J by 0 bases, with 14 bases between the two germline ends. The V gene's germline CDR1 is KGHSH and CDR2 LQKENI. This CDR3 comprises 15 residues.